This TCR beta chain was recorded in a study of monozygotic twins with inflammatory bowel disease. Study findings and constraints: Sharing of clonotypes with others was lower in IBD patients than in healthy twins, and this was especially so with disease activity. Added variability in patient repertoires may stem from differing immunosuppressive treatments.

This CDR3 is built from 18 residues. Germline V gene lookup returns CDR1 SGHAT and CDR2 FQNNGV. As for this clonotype: The target antigen is unknown.

Eight cDNA synthesis reactions were run for every sample. The template switching step added UMIs that contained a 6-nucleotide sample barcode. TCRdb reanalyzed the 5' RACE reads, giving one entry per CDR3 protein sequence and no DNA. The ten most abundant clones cover roughly 7.4% of a sample with 170,000 or so distinct CDR3 sequences. The clonotype was recovered from a human donor with ulcerative colitis or Crohn's disease, or a healthy co-twin of an affected twin (not recorded which). Sequenced: blood. The V and J genes are TRBV11-2 and TRBJ2-7; there is no DNA to check the TCRdb D call of TRBD2. The CDR3: CASSLRTSGGRSSYEQYF.